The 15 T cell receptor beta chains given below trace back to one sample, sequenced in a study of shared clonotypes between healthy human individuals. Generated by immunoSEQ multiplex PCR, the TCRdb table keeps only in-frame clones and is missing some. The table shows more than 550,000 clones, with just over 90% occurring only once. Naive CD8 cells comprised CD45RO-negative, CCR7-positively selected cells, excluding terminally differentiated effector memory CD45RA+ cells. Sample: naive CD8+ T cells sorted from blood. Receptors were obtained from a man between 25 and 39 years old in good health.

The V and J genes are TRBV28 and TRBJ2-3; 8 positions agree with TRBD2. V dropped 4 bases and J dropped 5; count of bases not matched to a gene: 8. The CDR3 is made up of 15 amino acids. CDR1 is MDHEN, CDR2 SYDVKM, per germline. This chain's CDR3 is CASSSPGLELDTQYF. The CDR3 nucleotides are TGTGCCAGCAGTTCCCCGGGACTAGAGTTAGATACGCAGTATTTT.

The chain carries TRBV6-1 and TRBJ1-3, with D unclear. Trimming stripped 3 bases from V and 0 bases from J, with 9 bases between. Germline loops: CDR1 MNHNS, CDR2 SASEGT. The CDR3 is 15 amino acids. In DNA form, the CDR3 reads TGTGCCAGCAGTGACGGAAAAACCTCTGGAAACACCATATATTTT. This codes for CASSDGKTSGNTIYF.

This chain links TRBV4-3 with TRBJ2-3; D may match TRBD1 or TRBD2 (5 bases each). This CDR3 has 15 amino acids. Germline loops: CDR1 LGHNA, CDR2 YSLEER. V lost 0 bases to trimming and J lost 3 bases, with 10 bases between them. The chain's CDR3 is CASSQDGDGTDTQYF. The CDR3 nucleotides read TGCGCCAGCAGCCAAGATGGGGACGGAACAGATACGCAGTATTTT.

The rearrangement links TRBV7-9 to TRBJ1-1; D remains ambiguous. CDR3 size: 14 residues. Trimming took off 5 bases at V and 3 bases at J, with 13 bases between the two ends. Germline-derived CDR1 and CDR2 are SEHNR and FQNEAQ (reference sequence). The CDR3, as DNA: TGTGCCAGCAGCACAAGGACTGACTACACTGAAGCTTTCTTT. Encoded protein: CASSTRTDYTEAFF.

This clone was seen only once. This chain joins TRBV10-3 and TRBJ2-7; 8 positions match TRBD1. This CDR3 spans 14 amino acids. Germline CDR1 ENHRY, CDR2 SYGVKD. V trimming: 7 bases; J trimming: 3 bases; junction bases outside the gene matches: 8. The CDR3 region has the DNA TGTGCCATCAAATCAGCAGGGGGCAGCTACGAGCAGTACTTC. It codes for CAIKSAGGSYEQYF.

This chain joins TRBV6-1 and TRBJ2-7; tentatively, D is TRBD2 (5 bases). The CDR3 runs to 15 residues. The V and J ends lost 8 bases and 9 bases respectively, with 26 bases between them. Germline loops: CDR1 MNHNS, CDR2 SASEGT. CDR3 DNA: TGTGCCAGCTGGGCCCTAGCAGATCGTACCCACGGGCAGTACTTC. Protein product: CASWALADRTHGQYF.

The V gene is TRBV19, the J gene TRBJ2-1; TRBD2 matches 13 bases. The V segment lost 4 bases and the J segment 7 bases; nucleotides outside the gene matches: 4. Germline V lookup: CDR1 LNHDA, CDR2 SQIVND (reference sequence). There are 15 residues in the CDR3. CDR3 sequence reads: CASSTTSGRANEQFF. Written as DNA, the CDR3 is TGTGCCAGTAGTACAACTAGCGGGAGGGCGAATGAGCAGTTCTTC.

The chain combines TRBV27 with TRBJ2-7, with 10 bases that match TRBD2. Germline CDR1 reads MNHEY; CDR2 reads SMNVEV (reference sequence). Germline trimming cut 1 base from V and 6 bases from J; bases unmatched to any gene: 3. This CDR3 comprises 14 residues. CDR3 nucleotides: TGTGCCAGCAGTTTATATAGCGGGAGGCCCGAGCAGTACTTC. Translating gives CASSLYSGRPEQYF.

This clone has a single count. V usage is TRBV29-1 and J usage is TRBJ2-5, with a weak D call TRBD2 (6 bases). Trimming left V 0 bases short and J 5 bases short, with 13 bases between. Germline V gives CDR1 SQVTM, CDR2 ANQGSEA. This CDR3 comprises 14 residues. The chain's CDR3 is CSVEDLGGPETQYF. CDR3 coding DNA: TGCAGCGTTGAAGATCTGGGGGGTCCGGAGACCCAGTACTTC.

As DNA, the CDR3 is TGCGCCAGCAGCGTACTAGCGGGAGGGAATGAGCAGTTCTTC. Protein product: CASSVLAGGNEQFF. The V gene is TRBV5-1, the J gene TRBJ2-1, with TRBD2 matching 13 bases. V lost 4 bases and J lost 7; bases outside the gene matches: 2. From germline, CDR1 is SGHRS and CDR2 YFSETQ. The CDR3 is 14 residues long.

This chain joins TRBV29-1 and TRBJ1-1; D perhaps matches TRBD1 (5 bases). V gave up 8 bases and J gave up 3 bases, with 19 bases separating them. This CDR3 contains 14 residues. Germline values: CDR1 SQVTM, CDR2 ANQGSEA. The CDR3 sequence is CSTGGARRDTEAFF. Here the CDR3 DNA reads TGCAGCACCGGGGGTGCCCGGAGGGACACTGAAGCTTTCTTT.

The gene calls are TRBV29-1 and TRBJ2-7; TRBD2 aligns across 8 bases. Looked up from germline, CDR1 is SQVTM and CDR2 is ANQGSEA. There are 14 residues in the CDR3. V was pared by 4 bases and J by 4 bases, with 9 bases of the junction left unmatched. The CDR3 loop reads CSVVPGGRTYEQYF. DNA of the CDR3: TGCAGCGTTGTTCCCGGCGGGAGGACGTACGAGCAGTACTTC.

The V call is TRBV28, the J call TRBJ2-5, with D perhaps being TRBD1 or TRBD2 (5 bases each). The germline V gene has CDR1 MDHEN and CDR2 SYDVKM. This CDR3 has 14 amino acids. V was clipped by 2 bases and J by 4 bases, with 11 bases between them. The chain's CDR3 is CASSLVGVGETQYF. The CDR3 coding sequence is TGTGCCAGCAGTTTAGTGGGGGTTGGAGAGACCCAGTACTTC.

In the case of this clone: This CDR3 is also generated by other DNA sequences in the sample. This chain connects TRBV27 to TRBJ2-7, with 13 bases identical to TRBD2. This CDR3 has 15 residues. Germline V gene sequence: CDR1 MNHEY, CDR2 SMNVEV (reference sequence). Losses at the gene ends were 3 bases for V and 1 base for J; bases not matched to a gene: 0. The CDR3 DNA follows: TGTGCCAGCAGTTTGACTAGCGGGAGGTCCTACGAGCAGTACTTC. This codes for CASSLTSGRSYEQYF.

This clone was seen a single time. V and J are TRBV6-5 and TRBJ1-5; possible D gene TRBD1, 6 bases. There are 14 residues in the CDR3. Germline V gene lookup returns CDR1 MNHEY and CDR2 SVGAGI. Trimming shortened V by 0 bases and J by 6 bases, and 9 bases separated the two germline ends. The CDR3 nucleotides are TGTGCCAGCAGTTACTCTCAAGGGGGTCAGCCCCAGCATTTT. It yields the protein CASSYSQGGQPQHF.